This T cell receptor (beta chain) is from a study of control samples from healthy donors and cancer patients. Germline V lookup: CDR1 MDHEN, CDR2 SYDVKM. This CDR3 contains 17 residues. V gave up 5 bases and J gave up 4 bases, with 20 bases separating them. Profiling relied on immunoSEQ multiplex PCR, and the TCRdb table lists in-frame clones only, not all of them. The data hold about 65,000 clones, with 90% observed a single time. The sequencing sample was made of PBMCs. The gene calls are TRBV28 and TRBJ1-4, with a tentative D call TRBD1 (5 bases). This sequence originates from a woman in her forties or fifties with colorectal cancer. CDR3 coding DNA: TGTGCCAGCAGTCAAACCCTCGGGACCGCCCTTAATGAAAAACTGTTTTTT. This encodes CASSQTLGTALNEKLFF.